Listed here are 18 T cell receptor beta chains from one sample, sequenced in a study of T cells in Graves' hyperthyroidism and ophthalmopathy. The source material, RNA transcripts, was used to amplify TCR beta CDR3 regions. The HTBI primer set was used in a first-round RT-PCR of the TCR CDR3. TCRdb re-called the multiplex PCR reads with MiXCR, one entry per CDR3 protein. The sample includes approximately 610,000 distinct CDR3 sequences, approximately 15% seen only once; the top ten take about 18%. The sample comprised blood. The source of these receptors is a young woman with Graves' hyperthyroidism.

This clonotype occurred a few times. The CDR3 protein is CASSLVAGVAHNEQFF. Here the CDR3 DNA reads TGTGCCAGCAGCTTGGTGGCGGGAGTTGCCCACAATGAGCAGTTCTTC. The chain joins TRBV5-6 to TRBJ2-1; 7 nucleotides line up with TRBD2. V shed 0 bases and J 5 bases; nucleotides not matched to a gene: 8. This CDR3 contains 16 residues. The germline CDR1 and CDR2 sequences are SGHDT and YYEEEE. Supplemented by reference TRBV5-6 and TRBJ2-1, the full variable domain reads DAGVTQSPTHLIKTRGQQVTLRCSPKSGHDTVSWYQQALGQGPQFIFQYYEEEERQRGNFPDRFSGHQFPNYSSELNVNALLLGDSALYLCASSLVAGVAHNEQFFGPGTRLTVL.

The chain combines TRBV9 with TRBJ2-1; a possible D gene is TRBD2 (6 bases). Germline loops: CDR1 SGDLS, CDR2 YYNGEE. Trimming left V 4 bases short and J 7 bases short, with 15 bases between. This CDR3 has 14 amino acids. The DNA for the CDR3 is TGTGCCAGCAGCACCCGGGACTTCTCAAATGAGCAGTTCTTC. Translating it yields CASSTRDFSNEQFF.

The rearrangement joins TRBV18 to TRBJ2-2; D uncertain. The CDR3 consists of 14 residues. Germline CDR1 and CDR2: KGHSH and LQKENI. The germline V and J ends were trimmed by 3 bases and 1 base, with 6 bases remaining between them. The CDR3 spells CASSPFWNTGELFF. The DNA for the CDR3 is TGTGCCAGCTCACCTTTTTGGAACACCGGGGAGCTGTTTTTT.

This clonotype was counted between two and nine times. The chain has TRBV27 and TRBJ2-1, with 12 bases lining up with TRBD2. The germline CDR1 and CDR2 sequences are MNHEY and SMNVEV (reference sequence). Trimming removed 3 bases from V and 4 bases from J; junction bases left unmatched: 7. The CDR3 spans 17 residues. As DNA, the CDR3 is TGTGCCAGCAGTTTGGAGACTAGCGGGGGTAGATACAATGAGCAGTTCTTC. This translates into CASSLETSGGRYNEQFF.

This clonotype was seen a few times. The CDR3 DNA sequence: TGTGCCAGCAGTTACAGCGCAACCTACTCCGGCGGGGAGCTGTTTTTT. It is translated as CASSYSATYSGGELFF. This chain joins TRBV6-1 and TRBJ2-2; D remains ambiguous. The CDR3 consists of 16 residues. Germline lookup yields CDR1 MNHNS and CDR2 SASEGT. V dropped 5 bases and J dropped 7 bases, with 20 bases sitting between them.

This clonotype was counted at least ten times. As DNA, the CDR3 is TGTGCCAGCGGGACCTCTACCCCCTACGAGCAGTACTTC. Its protein product is CASGTSTPYEQYF. This sequence joins TRBV27 and TRBJ2-7; the D gene could be TRBD1 or TRBD2 (5 bases each). This CDR3 has 13 residues. Germline CDR1 MNHEY, CDR2 SMNVEV (reference sequence). Trimming cost V 8 bases and J 2 bases, with 13 bases left between them.

This clonotype was seen only a few times. The gene calls are TRBV6-1 and TRBJ1-1; the D is unclear. The V end lost 5 bases, the J end lost 3 bases, and 16 bases lay between the germline ends. The CDR3 contains 15 residues. CDR1 and CDR2 from the germline V gene are MNHNS and SASEGT. The CDR3 DNA reads as TGTGCCAGCAGTTATTCTTGGGGTCCTGACACTGAAGCTTTCTTT. Amino acid sequence: CASSYSWGPDTEAFF.

This clonotype was counted ten times or more. The CDR3 loop reads CASRADRHGTDTQYF. The CDR3 region has the DNA TGTGCCAGCAGAGCTGACAGGCATGGCACAGATACGCAGTATTTT. The V call is TRBV2, the J call TRBJ2-3; a weak D match, TRBD1 (6 bases). Germline-derived CDR1 and CDR2 are SNHLY and FYNNEI. The CDR3 spans 15 residues. V lost 6 bases, J lost 1 base, and 14 bases lay in between.

V gene TRBV15 combines with J gene TRBJ1-2, with D possibly being TRBD1 (5 bases). V was shortened by 0 bases and J by 7 bases, with 12 bases between the two germline ends. CDR1 is LNHNV, CDR2 YYDKDF, per germline (reference sequence). This CDR3 spans 14 amino acids. The CDR3 DNA sequence: TGTGCCACCAGCAGAGATCTTCAGGGAGCTGGCTACACCTTC. This sequence encodes CATSRDLQGAGYTF.

This clonotype has just a few counts. The chain joins TRBV7-2 to TRBJ2-1, with 12 bases matching TRBD2. Germline CDR1 SGHTA, CDR2 FQGNSA. The CDR3 extends over 16 amino acids. The J segment lost 1 base and the V segment lost 3 bases, leaving 1 base of the junction unmatched. The CDR3 loop is CASSFTSGGSYNEQFF. CDR3 nucleotides: TGTGCCAGCAGCTTCACTAGCGGGGGGTCCTACAATGAGCAGTTCTTC. Based on the CDR3 plus reference TRBV7-2 and TRBJ2-1, the full variable domain is GAGVSQSPSNKVTEKGKDVELRCDPISGHTALYWYRQSLGQGLEFLIYFQGNSAPDKSGLPSDRFSAERTGGSVSTLTIQRTQQEDSAVYLCASSFTSGGSYNEQFFGPGTRLTVL.

CDR3 region: CAWSRTGPFQETQYF. The CDR3 DNA reads TGTGCCTGGAGCCGGACAGGGCCCTTCCAAGAGACCCAGTACTTC. This chain connects TRBV30 to TRBJ2-5, with 8 bases that match TRBD1. The CDR3 sequence is 15 residues long. V lost 3 bases and J lost 1; bases outside the gene matches: 7. Per germline, CDR1 GTSNPN and CDR2 SVGIG (reference sequence).

The sample holds a few counts of this clonotype. The chain joins TRBV12-3 or TRBV12-4 to TRBJ2-6; 7 bases are a match to TRBD2. This CDR3 region has 15 residues. The V gene end was trimmed by 5 bases and the J gene end by 2 bases; junction bases not matched to a gene: 3. The CDR3 nucleotides are TGTGCCAGCAGTCTCCGGGGGGCTGGGGCCAACGTCCTGACTTTC. Translating it yields CASSLRGAGANVLTF.

This clonotype was seen at least ten times. V usage is TRBV11-1 and J usage is TRBJ2-3; 7 bases are shared with TRBD2. CDR3 length: 15 residues. CDR1 SGHAT and CDR2 FQDESV come from the germline V gene (reference sequence). Losses at the gene ends were 3 bases for V and 4 bases for J; bases not matched to a gene: 7. Here the CDR3 DNA reads TGTGCCAGCAGCTTCCAAGGCGGGAGACCAGATACGCAGTATTTT. Its translation is CASSFQGGRPDTQYF.

This clonotype appeared many times. V usage is TRBV20-1 and J usage is TRBJ2-1; possible D gene TRBD2, 5 bases. The germline V gene has CDR1 DFQATT and CDR2 SNEGSKA (reference sequence). This CDR3 contains 15 residues. With 0 bases removed from V and 1 base from J, the gap between germline ends came to 10 bases. CDR3 in DNA: TGCAGTGCTAGAGATGCCCGGGGTTCCTACAATGAGCAGTTCTTC. Its translation is CSARDARGSYNEQFF.

This clonotype was counted many times. This sequence joins TRBV5-1 and TRBJ2-1; TRBD2 agrees at 7 bases. Germline lookup yields CDR1 SGHRS and CDR2 YFSETQ. The trim removed 1 base at V and 15 bases at J, leaving 7 bases unmatched. The CDR3 is 12 amino acids. The CDR3 DNA follows: TGCGCCAGCAGCTTGCGCGGGGGAGGTTCGTTCTTC. This encodes CASSLRGGGSFF.

In nucleotides, the CDR3 is TGCGCCAGCAGCTTGGATATAGCGGGAGGGGGAGAGACCCAGTACTTC. Translated: CASSLDIAGGGETQYF. The V call is TRBV5-1, the J call TRBJ2-5, with 11 positions matching TRBD2. Germline assignment: CDR1 SGHRS and CDR2 YFSETQ. V lost 0 bases, J lost 4 bases, and 5 bases stayed unmatched. This CDR3 has 16 residues.

This clonotype has ten or more counts. This chain joins TRBV2 and TRBJ2-4, with a possible D match to TRBD2 (5 bases). This CDR3 comprises 14 residues. V was clipped by 8 bases and J by 4 bases, with 15 bases between them. Germline V gene data show CDR1 as SNHLY and CDR2 as FYNNEI. CDR3 in amino acids: CASSRRGWKNIQYF. The CDR3 DNA is TGTGCCAGCTCGCGCCGCGGGTGGAAAAACATTCAGTACTTC.

This clonotype occurred many times. The chain employs TRBV12-3 or TRBV12-4 and TRBJ2-1; D gene ambiguous. The CDR3 sequence is 16 residues long. V dropped 3 bases and J dropped 0 bases, with 12 bases sitting between them. The CDR3 loop reads CASSFRAVRSYNEQFF. The CDR3 DNA reads as TGTGCCAGCAGTTTTAGGGCAGTCCGCTCCTACAATGAGCAGTTCTTC.